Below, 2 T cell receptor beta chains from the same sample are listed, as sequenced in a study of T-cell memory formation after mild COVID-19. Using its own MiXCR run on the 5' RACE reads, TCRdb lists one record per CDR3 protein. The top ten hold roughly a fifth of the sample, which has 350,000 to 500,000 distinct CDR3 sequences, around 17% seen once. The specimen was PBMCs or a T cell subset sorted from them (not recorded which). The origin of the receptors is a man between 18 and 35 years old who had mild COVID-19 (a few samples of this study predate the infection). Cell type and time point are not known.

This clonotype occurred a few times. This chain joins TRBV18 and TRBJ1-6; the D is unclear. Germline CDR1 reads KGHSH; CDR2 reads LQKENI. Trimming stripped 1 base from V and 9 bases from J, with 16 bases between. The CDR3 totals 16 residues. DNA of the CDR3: TGTGCCAGCTCACCACGGGCCTCCCAGACTGGTTCACCCCTCCACTTT. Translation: CASSPRASQTGSPLHF. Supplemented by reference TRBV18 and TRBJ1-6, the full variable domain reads NAGVMQNPRHLVRRRGQEARLRCSPMKGHSHVYWYRQLPEEGLKFMVYLQKENIIDESGMPKERFSAEFPKEGPSILRIQQVVRGDSAAYFCASSPRASQTGSPLHFGNGTRLTVT.

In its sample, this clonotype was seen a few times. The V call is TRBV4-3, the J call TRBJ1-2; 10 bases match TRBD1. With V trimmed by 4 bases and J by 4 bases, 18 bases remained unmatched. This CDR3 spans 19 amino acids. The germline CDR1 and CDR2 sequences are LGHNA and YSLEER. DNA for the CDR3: TGCGCCAGCAGCCGCCGGCAGGGGACAGGGGAGCGAAGTGCCTATGGCTACACCTTC. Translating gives CASSRRQGTGERSAYGYTF.